The present TCR beta chain was sequenced within a study of cytomegalovirus exposure and HLA in healthy donors. For the study at large: The early release's HLA-typed donors yielded roughly 85 million unique TCRs. Study-wide results and caveats: In a later analysis, at a false discovery rate of 0.05, roughly 17,000 TCR beta sequences matched HLA alleles. With high specificity and sensitivity, the classifier reportedly diagnosed cytomegalovirus status.

Points on this clone: The antigen remains undetermined.

The CDR3 sequence is 19 residues long. Germline CDR1 SNHLY, CDR2 FYNNEI. J gave up 2 bases and V 2 bases, and 12 bases lay outside the gene matches. In the PCR, 60 Vbeta and 13 Jbeta primers were used. The repertoire was sequenced with immunoSEQ multiplex PCR; TCRdb's copy has only in-frame clones and lacks some. Of about 160,000 clones detected, about 75% appear once; the ten largest clones hold around 2.1%. The receptor was isolated from a female donor in good health and CMV-seronegative. Sequenced sample: PBMCs. The chain has TRBV2 and TRBJ1-3, with 10 positions matching TRBD1. This CDR3 reads CASSEKARDRGLPGNTIYF. Written as DNA, the CDR3 is TGTGCCAGCAGTGAAAAGGCCCGGGACAGGGGACTGCCTGGAAACACCATATATTTT.